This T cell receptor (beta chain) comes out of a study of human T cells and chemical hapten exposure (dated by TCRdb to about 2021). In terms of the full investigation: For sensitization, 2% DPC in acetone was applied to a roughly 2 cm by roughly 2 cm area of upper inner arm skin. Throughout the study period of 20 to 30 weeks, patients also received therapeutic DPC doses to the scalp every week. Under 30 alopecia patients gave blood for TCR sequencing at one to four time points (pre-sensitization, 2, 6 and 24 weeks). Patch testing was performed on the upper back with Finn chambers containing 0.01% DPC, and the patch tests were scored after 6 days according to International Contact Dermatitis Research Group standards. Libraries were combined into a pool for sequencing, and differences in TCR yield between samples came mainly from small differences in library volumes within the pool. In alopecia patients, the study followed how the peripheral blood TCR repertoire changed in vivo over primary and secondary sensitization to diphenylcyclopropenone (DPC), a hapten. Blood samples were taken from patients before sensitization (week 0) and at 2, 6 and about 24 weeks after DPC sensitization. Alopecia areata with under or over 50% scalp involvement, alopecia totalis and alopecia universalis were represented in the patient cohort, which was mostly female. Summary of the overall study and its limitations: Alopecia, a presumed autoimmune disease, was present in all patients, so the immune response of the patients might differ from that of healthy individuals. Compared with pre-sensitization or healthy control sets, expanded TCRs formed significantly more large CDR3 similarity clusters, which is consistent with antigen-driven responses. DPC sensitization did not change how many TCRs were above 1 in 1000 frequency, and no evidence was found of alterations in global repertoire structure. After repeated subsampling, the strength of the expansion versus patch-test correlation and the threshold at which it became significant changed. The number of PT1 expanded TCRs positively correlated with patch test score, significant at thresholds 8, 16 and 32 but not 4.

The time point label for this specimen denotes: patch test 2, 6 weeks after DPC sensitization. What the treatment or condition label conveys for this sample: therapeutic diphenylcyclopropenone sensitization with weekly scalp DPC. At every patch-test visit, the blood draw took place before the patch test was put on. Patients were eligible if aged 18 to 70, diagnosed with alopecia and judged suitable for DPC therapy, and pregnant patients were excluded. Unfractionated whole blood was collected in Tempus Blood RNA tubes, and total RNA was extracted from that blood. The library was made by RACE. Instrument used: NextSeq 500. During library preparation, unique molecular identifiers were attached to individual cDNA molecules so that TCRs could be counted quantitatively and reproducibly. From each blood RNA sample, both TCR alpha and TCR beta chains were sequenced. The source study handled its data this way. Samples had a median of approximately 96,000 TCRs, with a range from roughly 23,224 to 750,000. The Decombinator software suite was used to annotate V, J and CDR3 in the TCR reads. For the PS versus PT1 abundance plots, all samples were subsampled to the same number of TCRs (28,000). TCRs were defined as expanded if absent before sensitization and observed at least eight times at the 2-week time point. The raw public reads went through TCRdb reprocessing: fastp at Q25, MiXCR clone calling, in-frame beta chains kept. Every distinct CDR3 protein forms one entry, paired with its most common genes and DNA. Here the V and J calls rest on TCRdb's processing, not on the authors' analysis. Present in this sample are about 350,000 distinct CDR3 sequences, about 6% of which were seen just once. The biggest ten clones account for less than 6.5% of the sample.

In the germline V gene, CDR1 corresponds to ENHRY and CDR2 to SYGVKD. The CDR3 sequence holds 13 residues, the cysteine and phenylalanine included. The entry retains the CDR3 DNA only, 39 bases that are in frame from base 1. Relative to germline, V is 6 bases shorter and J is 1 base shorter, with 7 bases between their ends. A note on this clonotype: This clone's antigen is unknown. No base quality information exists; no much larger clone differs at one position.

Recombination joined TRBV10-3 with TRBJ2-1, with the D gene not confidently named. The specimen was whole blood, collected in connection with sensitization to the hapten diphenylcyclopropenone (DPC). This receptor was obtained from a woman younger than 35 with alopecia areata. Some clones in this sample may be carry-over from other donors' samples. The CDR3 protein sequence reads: CAIRDESYNEQFF. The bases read TGTGCCATCAGGGATGAATCCTACAATGAGCAGTTCTTC.